The clone carrying this T cell receptor (beta chain) has only one observation. Germline and junction disagree at one end, which may indicate a read error. The data were obtained in a study of blood T cells in healthy people across ages. Study-level background: Through template switching, about one barcoded beta molecule was captured per two T cells, as measured in model experiments.

It was with a sample-barcoded 5' primer and a J-beta primer mix that a second PCR of about 6 to 12 cycles was run. From the 5' RACE reads, TCRdb called clonotypes with MiXCR, one entry per CDR3 protein. The data contain around 800,000 distinct CDR3 sequences, about half of them singletons. Germline V gene lookup returns CDR1 MGHRA and CDR2 YSYEKL. The CDR3 is 14 residues long. The chain links TRBV4-1 to TRBJ2-3; possible D gene TRBD2, 6 bases. Sequenced sample: blood. This sequence was found in a man at least 80 years old in good health. The CDR3 loop reads CANSQEFSGDTQYF. CDR3 coding DNA: TGCGCCAACAGCCAAGAATTCAGCGGGGATACGCAGTATTTT.